The sequence of this T cell receptor (beta chain) was determined in a study of OX40 agonist ivuxolimab in advanced cancers. Study-wide background: Patients in dose escalation had liver, melanoma, kidney or head and neck cancers. Prior anti-PD-1, anti-PD-L1 or anti-CTLA-4 therapy did not bar entry, and roughly 40% had some. Study-level results: Clonal expansion among partial responders at 0.1-3.0 mg/kg ranked near the lowest.

The CDR3 length is 12 residues. Germline values: CDR1 MNHNY, CDR2 SVGAGI (reference sequence). The germline V and J ends were trimmed by 6 bases and 6 bases, with 10 bases remaining between them. A word on this clone: Its target is not known.

Assay used: immunoSEQ multiplex PCR; TCRdb lists only in-frame clones, some missing. The sample records under 25,000 clones, approximately 88% being singletons. V usage is TRBV6-6 and J usage is TRBJ2-3; D unclear. The sequence derives from an adult with an advanced solid tumor such as melanoma, head and neck, liver or kidney cancer. This sample comprised CD4+ or CD8+ T cells sorted from blood, obtained in a trial of the OX40 agonist ivuxolimab. The CDR3 DNA reads as TGTGCCAGCAGCCAACTTTCGGATACGCAGTATTTT. This encodes CASSQLSDTQYF.